The 30 T cell receptor beta chains below all came from one sample that was sequenced in a study of control samples from healthy donors and cancer patients. Generated by immunoSEQ multiplex PCR, the TCRdb table keeps only in-frame clones and is missing some. The sample has fewer than 200,000 clones; about 91% are singletons. What was sequenced was blood. The receptors were gathered from a woman in her twenties or thirties in good health.

The V gene is TRBV2, the J gene TRBJ2-3; D gene unclear. Trimming took 3 bases from V and 0 from J, leaving 10 bases between them. This CDR3 region has 15 residues. Per the germline V gene, CDR1 is SNHLY and CDR2 is FYNNEI. Written as DNA, the CDR3 is TGTGCCAGCAGTGAGGAAGCCTCTAGCACAGATACGCAGTATTTT. Protein: CASSEEASSTDTQYF.

This chain uses TRBV5-1 with TRBJ2-7; D unresolved. Germline lookup yields CDR1 SGHRS and CDR2 YFSETQ. This CDR3 region has 13 residues. Trimming cost V 3 bases and J 4 bases, with 11 bases left between them. The CDR3 loop is CASSSLSTYEQYF. CDR3 sequence (DNA): TGCGCCAGCAGCTCCCTAAGTACGTACGAGCAGTACTTC.

CDR3 nucleotides: TGTGCCAGCGGGGGGACAGGGGCCACTGAAGCTTTCTTT. Its translation: CASGGTGATEAFF. The chain is built from TRBV12-3 or TRBV12-4 and TRBJ1-1, with 10 bases aligning to TRBD1. CDR3 size: 13 residues. Trimming at V came to 8 bases and at J to 4 bases, leaving 4 bases not matched to a gene.

This clone appeared a single time. The V call is TRBV5-4, the J call TRBJ2-1, with TRBD1 matching 7 bases. V dropped 4 bases and J dropped 3; count of bases not matched to a gene: 10. There are 16 residues in the CDR3. Germline CDR1 SGHNT, CDR2 YYREEE (reference sequence). The CDR3 coding sequence is TGTGCCAGCAGCCGCCAGACAGGGTTGAGCTACAATGAGCAGTTCTTC. Encoded protein: CASSRQTGLSYNEQFF. The variable domain in full, with the rest retrieved from reference TRBV5-4 and TRBJ2-1, is ETGVTQSPTHLIKTRGQQVTLRCSSQSGHNTVSWYQQALGQGPQFIFQYYREEENGRGNFPPRFSGLQFPNYSSELNVNALELDDSALYLCASSRQTGLSYNEQFFGPGTRLTVL.

This clone was detected a few times. This sequence joins TRBV27 and TRBJ1-1; possible D gene TRBD1, 5 bases. The CDR3 consists of 15 residues. The germline V and J ends were trimmed by 8 bases and 0 bases, with 16 bases remaining between them. Germline CDR1 reads MNHEY; CDR2 reads SMNVEV (reference sequence). The CDR3 coding sequence is TGTGCCAGCGGGAGGACACTATTAATGAACACTGAAGCTTTCTTT. Translation gives CASGRTLLMNTEAFF.

The CDR3 loop reads CAIKAQSTDTQYF. The CDR3 DNA follows: TGTGCCATCAAAGCACAGAGCACAGATACGCAGTATTTT. The gene calls are TRBV10-3 and TRBJ2-3; D call uncertain. Trimming took 7 bases from V and 0 from J, leaving 8 bases between them. CDR1 and CDR2 (germline): ENHRY, SYGVKD. This CDR3 spans 13 amino acids.

This chain joins TRBV6-4 and TRBJ1-2, with 7 positions matching TRBD1. The V and J ends lost 6 bases and 1 base, in that order; junction bases with no gene match: 8. This CDR3 is 15 amino acids long. Looked up from germline, CDR1 is MRHNA and CDR2 is SNTAGT. The CDR3 sequence is CASSPGQSRNYGYTF. DNA for the CDR3: TGTGCCAGCAGCCCGGGACAGAGCCGTAACTATGGCTACACCTTC.

This chain joins TRBV11-2 and TRBJ1-5; D possibly corresponds to TRBD1 (5 bases). V was cut by 4 bases and J by 7 bases, with 8 bases left in between. Germline V gene sequence: CDR1 SGHAT, CDR2 FQNNGV. The CDR3 totals 12 residues. The CDR3 nucleotides are TGTGCCAGCAGCTATGGGGGGCAGCCCCAGCATTTT. Translation: CASSYGGQPQHF.

The genes are TRBV6-1 and TRBJ2-7; D uncertain. Germline V lookup: CDR1 MNHNS, CDR2 SASEGT. The V end lost 0 bases, the J end lost 6 bases, and 3 bases lay between the germline ends. The CDR3 contains 11 residues. CDR3 in amino acids: CASSEAREQYF. Written as DNA, the CDR3 is TGTGCCAGCAGTGAAGCCCGCGAGCAGTACTTC.

The chain has TRBV30 and TRBJ1-3; TRBD1 is a possible D gene (5 bases). This CDR3 comprises 15 residues. Trimming shortened V by 0 bases and J by 0 bases, and 9 bases separated the two germline ends. CDR1 is GTSNPN and CDR2 is SVGIG in the germline V gene (reference sequence). CDR3 sequence reads: CAWSVQAYSGNTIYF. DNA of the CDR3: TGTGCCTGGAGTGTACAGGCCTACTCTGGAAACACCATATATTTT.

The chain is built from TRBV19 and TRBJ2-5; TRBD1 agrees at 7 bases. CDR3 size: 16 residues. The germline V gene has CDR1 LNHDA and CDR2 SQIVND (reference sequence). The ends lost 2 bases at V and 2 bases at J; junction bases unmatched: 8. CDR3: CASSIFAAGGQETQYF. The CDR3 bases are TGTGCCAGTAGTATATTTGCGGCAGGGGGACAAGAGACCCAGTACTTC.

This rearrangement joins TRBV7-8 to TRBJ1-2; D is unclear. Between the trimmed V and J ends, which lost 2 bases and 4 bases, there was a span of 17 bases. This CDR3 spans 16 amino acids. CDR1 is SGHVS and CDR2 is FQNEAQ in the germline V gene. The CDR3 here is CASSLKADPIFYGYTF. CDR3 nucleotides: TGTGCCAGCAGCTTAAAGGCAGATCCTATATTCTATGGCTACACCTTC.

J is TRBJ2-5 and V is TRBV9, with D perhaps matching TRBD1 (5 bases). Germline CDR1 is SGDLS and CDR2 is YYNGEE. With 3 bases removed from V and 2 bases from J, the gap between germline ends came to 8 bases. This CDR3 region has 13 residues. This CDR3 is CASSAGIQETQYF. The CDR3 DNA reads TGTGCCAGCAGCGCAGGGATTCAAGAGACCCAGTACTTC.

The CDR3 coding sequence is TGTGCCAGCAGCCGGGACACTCAAGAGACCCAGTACTTC. It specifies CASSRDTQETQYF. The V and J genes are TRBV2 and TRBJ2-5; D is perhaps TRBD1 (6 bases). The CDR3 has 13 residues. The ends were cut back, 6 bases at V and 2 bases at J, with 10 bases in the middle. Germline V gene data show CDR1 as SNHLY and CDR2 as FYNNEI.

The chain employs TRBV20-1 and TRBJ2-3; 8 bases match TRBD2. Trimming cost V 3 bases and J 2 bases; bases outside gene matches: 7. This CDR3 region has 15 residues. Germline V lookup: CDR1 DFQATT, CDR2 SNEGSKA (reference sequence). The chain's CDR3 is CSASPAGGYTDTQYF. The CDR3, as DNA: TGCAGTGCTAGTCCGGCGGGGGGTTACACAGATACGCAGTATTTT.

The genes are TRBV6-5 and TRBJ1-3; maybe TRBD1 (6 bases). This CDR3 spans 14 amino acids. Trimming left V 7 bases short and J 1 base short, with 11 bases between. Germline loops: CDR1 MNHEY, CDR2 SVGAGI. The CDR3 DNA follows: TGTGCCAGCATGTACAGGGCGTCTGGAAACACCATATATTTT. Translation: CASMYRASGNTIYF.

This sequence joins TRBV30 and TRBJ2-5; D may be TRBD1 or TRBD2 (6 bases each). The CDR3 loop spans 15 amino acids. Deletions cut 0 bases from V and 5 bases from J, with 16 bases between. CDR1 and CDR2 (germline): GTSNPN, SVGIG (reference sequence). CDR3 in DNA: TGTGCCTGGAGTGTAGGGGGAGGAGGGATTGAGACCCAGTACTTC. Amino acid sequence: CAWSVGGGGIETQYF.

The chain joins TRBV12-5 to TRBJ2-5, with unresolved D. The germline V gene encodes CDR1 LGHNT and CDR2 FRNRAP. V lost 3 bases and J 5 bases, leaving 7 bases between the germline ends. The CDR3 covers 12 residues. The DNA of the CDR3 is TGTGCTAGTGGTTTAAATTTTGAGACCCAGTACTTC. This sequence encodes CASGLNFETQYF.

V is TRBV19 and J is TRBJ1-4; the D gene is possibly TRBD1 (5 bases). Per the germline V gene, CDR1 is LNHDA and CDR2 is SQIVND (reference sequence). This CDR3 spans 16 amino acids. V lost 5 bases and J 0 bases, leaving 13 bases between the germline ends. The CDR3 DNA sequence: TGTGCCAGTAGTGTTGGGACGTTTGCAACTAATGAAAAACTGTTTTTT. Its translation is CASSVGTFATNEKLFF.

The chain employs TRBV5-1 and TRBJ2-1, with TRBD2 matching over 8 bases. V shed 0 bases, J shed 4 bases, and the junction held 3 bases outside the gene matches. The CDR3 sequence is 15 residues long. CDR1 is SGHRS, CDR2 YFSETQ, per germline. The CDR3 DNA is TGCGCCAGCAGCTTGGCTAGCGGGTCGTACAATGAGCAGTTCTTC. Translation: CASSLASGSYNEQFF.

This chain uses TRBV4-1 with TRBJ2-1; D may be TRBD2 (6 bases). V lost 4 bases and J lost 9, with 10 bases in between. Germline loops: CDR1 MGHRA, CDR2 YSYEKL. This CDR3 contains 12 residues. The DNA of the CDR3 is TGCGCCAGCAGCCTCACCGGGGGTGAGCAGTTCTTC. This gives the protein CASSLTGGEQFF.

The table lists this clone with a count of one. This chain connects TRBV11-3 to TRBJ2-1; maybe TRBD2 (6 bases). The length of the CDR3 is 15 residues. Germline CDR1 is SGHNT and CDR2 is YENEEA. The V and J ends lost 5 bases and 6 bases respectively, with 17 bases between them. The CDR3 loop is CASSVLGGGGNEQFF. The CDR3 DNA reads as TGTGCCAGCAGCGTCCTGGGGGGAGGCGGCAATGAGCAGTTCTTC.

Written as DNA, the CDR3 is TGTGCCAGCTCACCACCGACAGGGCCCTCCTACAATGAGCAGTTCTTC. This gives the protein CASSPPTGPSYNEQFF. The genes are TRBV18 and TRBJ2-1; 7 bases line up with TRBD1. With 0 bases clipped from V and 0 bases from J, the junction kept 2 bases outside the gene matches. CDR1 and CDR2 (germline): KGHSH, LQKENI. CDR3 length: 16 amino acids.

J is TRBJ2-2 and V is TRBV10-3, with 10 bases identical to TRBD1. Germline CDR1 is ENHRY and CDR2 is SYGVKD. The CDR3 totals 16 residues. The V segment lost 10 bases and the J segment 3 bases; nucleotides outside the gene matches: 11. CDR3 nucleotides: TGTGCCACCACCGGGACAGGGGATAGGCACACCGGGGAGCTGTTTTTT. Protein product: CATTGTGDRHTGELFF.

The chain employs TRBV6-2 or TRBV6-3 and TRBJ2-3, with D perhaps matching TRBD2 (5 bases). V dropped 6 bases and J dropped 0 bases, with 7 bases sitting between them. The germline V gene encodes CDR1 MNHEY and CDR2 SVGEGT. This CDR3 is 13 amino acids long. The CDR3 protein is CASSRGSTDTQYF. The CDR3 region has the DNA TGTGCCAGCAGCCGGGGTAGCACAGATACGCAGTATTTT.

This chain joins TRBV10-3 and TRBJ2-3; TRBD1 agrees at 9 bases. Trimming removed 6 bases from V and 1 base from J; junction bases left unmatched: 5. Germline V CDR1 and CDR2: ENHRY, SYGVKD. The CDR3 runs to 15 residues. CDR3 sequence reads: CAIRSGQGGTDTQYF. CDR3 in DNA: TGTGCCATCAGGTCGGGACAGGGTGGCACAGATACGCAGTATTTT.

The chain has TRBV9 and TRBJ2-3, with 10 bases that match TRBD2. CDR1 SGDLS and CDR2 YYNGEE come from the germline V gene. This CDR3 has 16 amino acids. V trimming: 0 bases; J trimming: 4 bases; junction bases outside the gene matches: 5. The CDR3 protein is CASSVASGSNADTQYF. CDR3 nucleotides: TGTGCCAGCAGCGTAGCTAGCGGGAGTAATGCAGATACGCAGTATTTT. The full variable domain, completed using reference TRBV9 and TRBJ2-3, is DSGVTQTPKHLITATGQRVTLRCSPRSGDLSVYWYQQSLDQGLQFLIQYYNGEERAKGNILERFSAQQFPDLHSELNLSSLELGDSALYFCASSVASGSNADTQYFGPGTRLTVL.

The chain has TRBV14 and TRBJ2-7; D not resolved. Trimming stripped 1 base from V and 5 bases from J, with 6 bases between. The CDR3 runs 12 residues. Looked up from germline, CDR1 is SGHDN and CDR2 is FVKESK. CDR3 DNA: TGTGCCAGCAGCCAAGTTCTCCACGAGCAGTACTTC. This encodes CASSQVLHEQYF.

This clone has a single count. The chain combines TRBV5-1 with TRBJ1-3, with 9 bases matching TRBD1. The junction had 14 bases not matched to a gene; V was cut back by 4 bases and J by 0 bases. Germline assignment: CDR1 SGHRS and CDR2 YFSETQ. The CDR3 sequence is 19 residues long. CDR3 loop: CASSGPGQGLGASGNTIYF. The CDR3 nucleotides read TGCGCCAGCAGCGGACCGGGACAGGGACTTGGGGCCTCTGGAAACACCATATATTTT.

This chain joins TRBV11-3 and TRBJ2-6, with 9 bases lining up with TRBD1. The CDR3 covers 17 residues. CDR1 is SGHNT and CDR2 is YENEEA in the germline V gene. V was pared by 5 bases and J by 1 base, with 6 bases of the junction left unmatched. The chain's CDR3 is CASSPGTGSSGANVLTF. The CDR3 nucleotides read TGTGCCAGCAGCCCTGGGACAGGGTCTTCTGGGGCCAACGTCCTGACTTTC.